What follows describes a single TCR beta chain. It has no known antigen specificity. No qualities accompany the bases; no much larger clone lies one base away. Peripheral blood CD8+ and CD4+ T cells from healthy donors, Susac syndrome patients and multiple sclerosis patients were profiled using high-throughput TCR beta sequencing. Healthy donors were included as age- and sex-matched controls. Bulk CD8+ and CD4+ T cells were purified magnetically by negative isolation, whereas CD8+ TEMRA cells were enriched by FACS. Blood was drawn into EDTA tubes, processed within 24 hours, and PBMCs were isolated by density gradient centrifugation. PBMCs intended for TCR sequencing were cryopreserved in liquid nitrogen and were subsequently thawed in a 37 degrees C water bath. The sorted or isolated CD4+, CD8+ and CD8+ TEMRA cells had a purity of 90% or higher. The record originates from a study of CD8 T cells in Susac syndrome (dated by TCRdb to between 2018 and 2020). With respect to the entire study: Repertoire sequencing was used to test whether CD8+ T cell activation and differentiation in Susac syndrome was antigen driven. Results and caveats for the whole study, not just this receptor: The number of individuals in the TCR sequencing and HLA analysis was acknowledged as relatively small.

RNA was extracted using the RNeasy kit, and about 0.5 to 1 ug of the RNA was reverse transcribed with random hexamers. The immunoSEQ multiplex PCR assay, covering 54 Vbeta and 13 Jbeta segments, was used to amplify TCR beta CDR3 regions. To correct PCR amplification bias, a synthetic template baseline was used for both primer optimization and computational correction. The study's own analysis went as follows. Reads were annotated to V, D and J genes according to IMGT and were analyzed with immunoSEQ Analyzer, with only productive sequences retained. Clonality was calculated as one minus the Shannon entropy normalized by log2 of the number of productive unique sequences. Public and private clones were assessed among the 100 most prevalent clones of each patient and control. Susac-specific clones were defined as absent from healthy and MS cohorts, around 1,000 published viral clones and other ImmuneACCESS disease sequences. TCRdb applied fastp at Q25 and MiXCR to the public reads, then kept only in-frame beta chains. Rows merge per CDR3 protein into single entries with the most common DNA and genes. What appears here as the V and J calls and clone size reflects TCRdb's work, not the paper's. For this sample the table gives 150,000 to 200,000 distinct CDR3 sequences, of which around 90% were detected only once. Around 0.08% of the sample lies in the top ten.

Source material: CD4+ T cells from PBMCs. This TCR was recovered from a human donor in good health.

The DNA reads as follows: TGTGCCACCCAGGGCCCAGATACGCAGTATTTT. This gives the protein CATQGPDTQYF. The chain is encoded by TRBV24-1 joined to TRBJ2-3; TRBD1 is a possible D gene, resting on 5 matching bases. As encoded in the germline V gene, CDR1 is KGHDR while CDR2 is SFDVKD. Including cysteine and phenylalanine, the CDR3 has 11 amino acids. The kept DNA is CDR3 alone, 33 bases in frame from the first base. The trim is 9 bases for V and 4 bases for J, with a gap of 7 bases between the germline ends.